This TCR beta chain was captured in a study of identical twins. The study's findings and limits: Excess low generation probability was seen in twin-shared out-of-frame alpha sequences.

On this clonotype itself: Its antigen is unknown.

A template switching step contributed a universal primer site, while unique molecular identifiers were present in the cDNA. Using its own MiXCR run on the 5' RACE reads, TCRdb lists one record per CDR3 protein. Of about 690,000 distinct CDR3 sequences listed, 20% to 25% are singletons. This CDR3 is 15 amino acids long. J lost 8 bases, V lost 2 bases, and 5 bases had no gene match. The germline V gene encodes CDR1 MNHEY and CDR2 SVGAGI. This sample also appeared in a second study, on T cells expressing NK-cell markers. This second report adds: It was sorted CD3+CD56+NKG2C+, CD3+CD56+NKG2C- and CD3+CD56-NKG2C+ T cells that supplied the TCR beta repertoires.

The sequence derives from a woman aged 18-29 years in good health. Sequenced: PBMCs. The J gene is TRBJ2-1, the V gene TRBV6-5; 11 positions agree with TRBD2. DNA for the CDR3: TGTGCCAGCAGTTACCATTCTAGCGGGGGGTATGAGCAGTTCTTC. As protein: CASSYHSSGGYEQFF.